This is a list of T cell receptor beta chains from one sample in a study of pediatric ulcerative colitis. The method was immunoSEQ multiplex PCR; TCRdb's version includes in-frame clones alone and lacks a portion of them. The table has some 24,000 clones, approximately 71% seen once; the top ten hold roughly 7.6%. Sequenced: gut tissue. These receptors all come from a boy younger than 18 with severe ulcerative colitis. CDR3s include the opening cysteine and the closing phenylalanine or tryptophan. A D gene is named only where the DNA matches it firmly. Expanded clones get a size class; other rows say once, few or many, or leave the size out.

D gene,clone size,V gene,J gene,CDR3 DNA,CDR3 protein
-,-,TRBV2,TRBJ2-1,TGTGCCAGCAGTGAAACGGCAGCTTACAATGAGCAGTTCTTC,CASSETAAYNEQFF
TRBD1,-,TRBV19,TRBJ1-2,TGTGCCAGTAGTATAATAGACAGGGCTGGCTACACCTTC,CASSIIDRAGYTF
-,-,TRBV30,TRBJ2-4,TGTGCCTGGAGGCGCTTGGGGCCAGGACAAAACATTCAGTACTTC,CAWRRLGPGQNIQYF
TRBD1,-,TRBV11-3,TRBJ2-3,TGTGCCAGCAGCGTCGCACAGGGGCCGAGCACAGATACGCAGTATTTT,CASSVAQGPSTDTQYF
TRBD2,-,TRBV5-1,TRBJ2-3,TGCGCCAGCCACGATTGGGAGCGGGAAGGCACAGATACGCAGTATTTT,CASHDWEREGTDTQYF
-,-,TRBV5-4,TRBJ2-7,TGTGCCATAAAAATAGGGGGTACCAACGAGCAGTACTTC,CAIKIGGTNEQYF
TRBD2,-,TRBV9,TRBJ2-5,TGTGCCAGCAGCGTTGGGACTAGCGGGCAGGCATCCCAAGAGACCCAGTACTTC,CASSVGTSGQASQETQYF
TRBD1,-,TRBV6-4,TRBJ2-6,TGTGCCAGCAGTGGGGACAGCGATACTGGGGCCAACGTCCTGACTTTC,CASSGDSDTGANVLTF
TRBD1,-,TRBV5-1,TRBJ2-7,TGCGCCAGCAGTTCAGGACAGGCCGCCTACGAGCAGTACTTC,CASSSGQAAYEQYF
-,-,TRBV6-1,TRBJ1-5,TGTGCCAGCAGTGATTCAGGAGGAGGGTGGCGGCAGCCCCAGCATTTT,CASSDSGGGWRQPQHF
-,medium-sized,TRBV10-3,TRBJ1-2,TGTGCCATCAGCACCCGGCCGGGCTGGGATGGCTACACCTTC,CAISTRPGWDGYTF
-,-,TRBV5-8,TRBJ2-1,TGTGCCAGCAGTCCATTGGGAGCGGGCGTTACCTACAATGAGCAGTTCTTC,CASSPLGAGVTYNEQFF
-,-,TRBV5-4,TRBJ2-3,TGTGCCAGCAGCTTTGCGGGGCTAAACACAGATACGCAGTATTTT,CASSFAGLNTDTQYF
-,-,TRBV29-1,TRBJ2-7,TGCAGCGTTGAGAGCTCACCCTACGAGCAGTACTTC,CSVESSPYEQYF
-,-,TRBV27,TRBJ2-5,TGTGCCAGCAGTTTTGGGCAAGAGACCCAGTACTTC,CASSFGQETQYF
-,medium-sized,TRBV6-5,TRBJ1-5,TGTGCCAGCAGCCCAAGAGGGGCAGGGAATCAGCCCCAGCATTTT,CASSPRGAGNQPQHF
TRBD2,-,TRBV7-2,TRBJ2-1,TGTGCCAGCAGCTTAGTTCGGTCGAGCGGGAGGGGCGATGAGCAGTTCTTC,CASSLVRSSGRGDEQFF
-,-,TRBV5-4,TRBJ1-2,TGTGCCAGCAGCCAAGAGGACTCTGCTAACTATGGCTACACCTTC,CASSQEDSANYGYTF
TRBD2,-,TRBV6-6,TRBJ2-5,TGTGCCAGCAGTTACCGGACTAGCGGGAGGCTAGAGACCCAGTACTTC,CASSYRTSGRLETQYF
-,-,TRBV2,TRBJ2-3,TGTGCCAGCAGTCCCAGACAAGGGGGCACAGATACGCAGTATTTT,CASSPRQGGTDTQYF
-,-,TRBV6-7,TRBJ2-3,TGTGCCAGCAGTTACTCGTTCGGACTCGCGGGACTCTCGGATACGCAGTATTTT,CASSYSFGLAGLSDTQYF
-,-,TRBV7-8,TRBJ2-7,TGTGCCAGCAGCTCCGAGGCGGCAAGGGCCTACGAGCAGTACTTC,CASSSEAARAYEQYF
-,-,TRBV5-1,TRBJ2-2,TGCGCCAGCAGCTTGGCTTCTAGTGACACCGGGGAGCTGTTTTTT,CASSLASSDTGELFF
TRBD2,-,TRBV7-9,TRBJ2-7,TGTGCCAGCAGCCCCCCAGCGGGAGCCTCCTACGAGCAGTACTTC,CASSPPAGASYEQYF
-,-,TRBV29-1,TRBJ2-7,TGCAGCGTTGTCGGGGGCTACGAGCAGTACTTC,CSVVGGYEQYF
-,-,TRBV6-5,TRBJ2-7,TGTGCCAGCAGCCAGGGGGGCGCCAGCTCCTACGAGCAGTACTTC,CASSQGGASSYEQYF
TRBD1,-,TRBV5-1,TRBJ1-1,TGCGCCAGCAGCTGGGACAGGGAGGAAGCTTTCTTT,CASSWDREEAFF
-,-,TRBV6-5,TRBJ2-1,TGTGCCAGCAGTAGAGGAGGGCCGGGCAATGAGCAGTTCTTC,CASSRGGPGNEQFF
-,-,TRBV6-1,TRBJ2-7,TGTGCCTCTTTGGAGGGATACGAGCAGTACTTC,CASLEGYEQYF
-,-,TRBV7-2,TRBJ2-1,TGTGCCAGCACCCTCGACAGATACAATGAGCAGTTCTTC,CASTLDRYNEQFF
TRBD2,few,TRBV4-3,TRBJ2-1,TGCGCCAGCAGCCCTAGCGGGAGCTCCTACAATGAGCAGTTCTTC,CASSPSGSSYNEQFF
-,-,TRBV6-1,TRBJ1-3,TGTGCCAGCAGAGCACTCGGAAACACCATATATTTT,CASRALGNTIYF
TRBD1,few,TRBV7-2,TRBJ2-2,TGTGCCAGCAGCTTAGCACCCAGGGGGCAGGCCGGGGAGCTGTTTTTT,CASSLAPRGQAGELFF
TRBD2,-,TRBV7-7,TRBJ2-5,TGTGCTAGCAGCTCGCTAGCGGGAGGAGCCGAGACCCAGTACTTC,CASSSLAGGAETQYF
TRBD2,-,TRBV11-3,TRBJ2-5,TGTGCCAGCAGCTTAGATCAAGTGGGAGGGGAGACCCAGTACTTC,CASSLDQVGGETQYF
TRBD1,-,TRBV11-1,TRBJ2-3,TGTGCCAGCAGCACAAGACTAGACAGGGGGACAGATACGCAGTATTTT,CASSTRLDRGTDTQYF
-,-,TRBV7-2,TRBJ1-3,TGTGCCAGCACCGTACAGGGTAGAGTTGGAAACACCATATATTTT,CASTVQGRVGNTIYF
-,-,TRBV9,TRBJ1-1,TGTGCCAGCAGCGTAGCTATCGACACTGAAGCTTTCTTT,CASSVAIDTEAFF
TRBD2,-,TRBV7-6,TRBJ2-5,TGTGCCAGCAGCCGACTAGCATCCGAGACCCAGTACTTC,CASSRLASETQYF
TRBD2,-,TRBV7-8,TRBJ2-3,TGTGCCAGCAGCTTACTTCCTAGCGGGAGCTTAGATACGCAGTATTTT,CASSLLPSGSLDTQYF
-,-,TRBV29-1,TRBJ2-3,TGCAGCGTTGTTCAGGCAGACACAGATACGCAGTATTTT,CSVVQADTDTQYF
-,-,TRBV5-8,TRBJ1-1,TGTGCCAGCAGCCCAAGGGATGGCACTGAAGCTTTCTTT,CASSPRDGTEAFF
-,once,TRBV29-1,TRBJ1-2,TGCAGCGTTGAAGATCGGTCAGGGTTCTATGGCTACACCTTC,CSVEDRSGFYGYTF